A selection of T cell receptor beta chains follows, all from one sample in a study of OX40 agonist ivuxolimab in advanced cancers. The protocol was immunoSEQ multiplex PCR, while the TCRdb copy is restricted to in-frame clones and leaves out a portion. The repertoire holds 45,000 to 50,000 clones, with around nine tenths as singletons. The sequenced sample was CD4+ or CD8+ T cells sorted from blood, obtained in a trial of the OX40 agonist ivuxolimab. The receptors here all came from an adult with an advanced solid tumor such as melanoma, head and neck, liver or kidney cancer. Both conserved end residues are part of each CDR3. The D gene is left open where the match is weak. Size is stated for part of the rows, as once, few or many counts, or as a class when the clone is expanded.

J: TRBJ2-3; V: TRBV4-1; size: -; length: 14; D: TRBD2; DNA: TGCGCCAGCAGCCCGACTAGCGGGACATATACGCAGTATTTT; CDR3: CASSPTSGTYTQYF
J: TRBJ1-4; V: TRBV2; size: -; length: 15; D: -; DNA: TGTGCCAGCACCCAATCGCGGCAGTTTAATGAAAAACTGTTTTTT; CDR3: CASTQSRQFNEKLFF
J: TRBJ2-7; V: TRBV7-3; size: -; length: 15; D: TRBD2; DNA: TGTGCCAGCAGCTTAAGGCGTAGCGGGGGGCCCGAGCAGTACTTC; CDR3: CASSLRRSGGPEQYF
J: TRBJ2-1; V: TRBV5-1; size: -; length: 15; D: -; DNA: TGCGCCAGCAGCAGGGACGGACCATCCTACAATGAGCAGTTCTTC; CDR3: CASSRDGPSYNEQFF
J: TRBJ2-7; V: TRBV30; size: -; length: 14; D: -; DNA: TGTGCCTGGAGCCCACCCCACCCGAGCTACGAGCAGTACTTC; CDR3: CAWSPPHPSYEQYF
J: TRBJ2-1; V: TRBV28; size: -; length: 17; D: -; DNA: TGTGCCAGCAGTTTAGACAGAGACGGGGCCCCGTACAATGAGCAGTTCTTC; CDR3: CASSLDRDGAPYNEQFF
J: TRBJ1-3; V: TRBV28; size: -; length: 14; D: -; DNA: TGTGCCAGTTCCATTTGGGGAACTGGAAACACCATATATTTT; CDR3: CASSIWGTGNTIYF
J: TRBJ1-2; V: TRBV5-5; size: -; length: 14; D: -; DNA: TGTGCCAGCAGCTTGGTCGGCGGAAACGATGGCTACACCTTC; CDR3: CASSLVGGNDGYTF
J: TRBJ2-3; V: TRBV7-2; size: -; length: 14; D: -; DNA: TGTGCCAGCAGCTTAGGGTTGAGCACAGATACGCAGTATTTT; CDR3: CASSLGLSTDTQYF
J: TRBJ1-1; V: TRBV28; size: -; length: 16; D: -; DNA: TGTGCCAGCAGTTTATCCCGTTACAGTTGGAACACTGAAGCTTTCTTT; CDR3: CASSLSRYSWNTEAFF
J: TRBJ2-3; V: TRBV6-5; size: -; length: 13; D: -; DNA: TGTGCCAAGGGCCCCGGTTGTACAGATACGCAGTATTTT; CDR3: CAKGPGCTDTQYF
J: TRBJ1-1; V: TRBV27; size: -; length: 15; D: -; DNA: TGTGCCAGCAGTGGGGAATTGGGGATCGAGACTGAAGCTTTCTTT; CDR3: CASSGELGIETEAFF
J: TRBJ2-1; V: TRBV5-1; size: -; length: 15; D: -; DNA: TGCGCCAGCAGACTAGGCGGAGAATCCTACAATGAGCAGTTCTTC; CDR3: CASRLGGESYNEQFF
J: TRBJ2-7; V: TRBV9; size: -; length: 13; D: -; DNA: TGTGCCAGCAGCGTAGGGGGCTCCTACGAGCAGTACTTC; CDR3: CASSVGGSYEQYF
J: TRBJ2-7; V: TRBV6-5; size: -; length: 15; D: TRBD1; DNA: TGTGCCAGCAGTTACTCGACAGGGGTAACCTACGAGCAGTACTTC; CDR3: CASSYSTGVTYEQYF
J: TRBJ1-2; V: TRBV7-9; size: -; length: 14; D: -; DNA: TGTGCCAGCAGCTTAGGAGGTAGGGATCGAGGCTACACCTTC; CDR3: CASSLGGRDRGYTF
J: TRBJ2-3; V: TRBV28; size: -; length: 13; D: -; DNA: TGTGCCAGCAGTTTAGGAGGGGCAGATACGCAGTATTTT; CDR3: CASSLGGADTQYF
J: TRBJ2-1; V: TRBV7-8; size: -; length: 15; D: TRBD2; DNA: TGTGCCAGCAGCTTTAGCGGGACTCGGTACAATGAGCAGTTCTTC; CDR3: CASSFSGTRYNEQFF
J: TRBJ1-1; V: TRBV13; size: -; length: 15; D: -; DNA: TGTGCCAGCAGCGCCCCGGTGGGAACGAACACTGAAGCTTTCTTT; CDR3: CASSAPVGTNTEAFF
J: TRBJ2-1; V: TRBV27; size: -; length: 13; D: -; DNA: TGTGCCAGCAGTTTGGGGAGGGGGGCTGAGCAGTTCTTC; CDR3: CASSLGRGAEQFF
J: TRBJ1-2; V: TRBV7-8; size: -; length: 14; D: -; DNA: TGTGCCAGCAGTACTCGGGGGGGGTGGAGTGGCTACACCTTC; CDR3: CASSTRGGWSGYTF
J: TRBJ2-4; V: TRBV2; size: -; length: 13; D: TRBD1; DNA: TGTGCCAGCAGGACACAGGGGGTTGACATTCAGTACTTC; CDR3: CASRTQGVDIQYF
J: TRBJ2-5; V: TRBV7-9; size: -; length: 14; D: -; DNA: TGTGCCAGCAGCCGCGGGACCCCGGAAGAGACCCAGTACTTC; CDR3: CASSRGTPEETQYF
J: TRBJ1-2; V: TRBV5-6; size: -; length: 18; D: TRBD1; DNA: TGTGCCAGCAGCTTCTTCGGACAGGGGGTTTTATTTAATTTTGGCTACACCTTC; CDR3: CASSFFGQGVLFNFGYTF
J: TRBJ1-6; V: TRBV14; size: -; length: 15; D: -; DNA: TGTGCCAGCAGCTTCCGAAGGGGTCCAGATTCACCCCTCCACTTT; CDR3: CASSFRRGPDSPLHF
J: TRBJ2-2; V: TRBV10-1; size: -; length: 16; D: TRBD2; DNA: TGCGCCAGCAGTGACATAGCGGGGAGGAACACCGGGGAGCTGTTTTTT; CDR3: CASSDIAGRNTGELFF
J: TRBJ2-5; V: TRBV6-1; size: -; length: 15; D: TRBD1; DNA: TGTGCCAGCAGTGAGAGCCCGGACAGGCTAGAGACCCAGTACTTC; CDR3: CASSESPDRLETQYF
J: TRBJ1-4; V: TRBV5-6; size: -; length: 14; D: -; DNA: TGTGCCAGCAGCTTGTCCGGCTGGGATGAAAAACTGTTTTTT; CDR3: CASSLSGWDEKLFF
J: TRBJ2-2; V: TRBV9; size: -; length: 15; D: -; DNA: TGTGCCAGCAGCGTAGAGGGACTCCGCCCCGGGGAGCTGTTTTTT; CDR3: CASSVEGLRPGELFF
J: TRBJ1-1; V: TRBV28; size: -; length: 12; D: -; DNA: TGTGCCAGCAGTCCTGACGGCCTTGAAGCTTTCTTT; CDR3: CASSPDGLEAFF
J: TRBJ2-7; V: TRBV6-6; size: once; length: 15; D: -; DNA: TGTGCCAGCAGTTACGGCACCTTCAGCTCCTACGAGCAGTACTTC; CDR3: CASSYGTFSSYEQYF
J: TRBJ2-1; V: TRBV6-1; size: -; length: 12; D: TRBD2; DNA: TGTGCCAGCAGGACTAGCGGCAATGAGCAGTTCTTC; CDR3: CASRTSGNEQFF
J: TRBJ2-5; V: TRBV6-5; size: -; length: 16; D: TRBD2; DNA: TGTGCCAGCAGTTACTCTATCGAAGGGAGCGGGGGGACCCAGTACTTC; CDR3: CASSYSIEGSGGTQYF
J: TRBJ2-5; V: TRBV4-1; size: -; length: 17; D: TRBD2; DNA: TGCGCCAGCAGCCAAGGGGCTAGCGGGGGGGCCGAGGAGACCCAGTACTTC; CDR3: CASSQGASGGAEETQYF
J: TRBJ2-1; V: TRBV14; size: -; length: 17; D: -; DNA: TGTGCCAGCAACGAACTGCGATCGGGAAGCTCCTACAATGAGCAGTTCTTC; CDR3: CASNELRSGSSYNEQFF
J: TRBJ1-5; V: TRBV9; size: -; length: 14; D: TRBD1; DNA: TGTGCCAGCAGCCGGGACAGACTCAATCAGCCCCAGCATTTT; CDR3: CASSRDRLNQPQHF
J: TRBJ2-5; V: TRBV20-1; size: -; length: 11; D: -; DNA: TGCAGTGCTAGTCTTGACAGTATCCAGTACTTC; CDR3: CSASLDSIQYF
J: TRBJ1-1; V: TRBV6-5; size: -; length: 12; D: -; DNA: TGTGCCAGCACTCGCGGGGGCACTGAAGCTTTCTTT; CDR3: CASTRGGTEAFF
J: TRBJ1-5; V: TRBV2; size: -; length: 14; D: -; DNA: TGTGCCAGCAGTTTGGGACAACTCAATCAGCCCCAGCATTTT; CDR3: CASSLGQLNQPQHF
J: TRBJ2-7; V: TRBV10-3; size: once; length: 14; D: TRBD1; DNA: TGTGCCATCAGTCTACCGGGACAGGGAAGCGAGCAGTACTTC; CDR3: CAISLPGQGSEQYF
J: TRBJ2-7; V: TRBV5-1; size: -; length: 18; D: TRBD2; DNA: TGCGCCAGCAGCTTGGATCCCGGGACTAGCGGATACTCCTACGAGCAGTACTTC; CDR3: CASSLDPGTSGYSYEQYF
J: TRBJ2-1; V: TRBV7-3; size: -; length: 17; D: TRBD2; DNA: TGTGCCAGCAGCTTAGAGGGACTAGCGGGAACCTACAATGAGCAGTTCTTC; CDR3: CASSLEGLAGTYNEQFF
J: TRBJ1-5; V: TRBV30; size: -; length: 14; D: TRBD1; DNA: TGTGCCTGGGCCACCGGGACAGGGGATCAGCCCCAGCATTTT; CDR3: CAWATGTGDQPQHF
J: TRBJ2-2; V: TRBV5-5; size: -; length: 16; D: TRBD2; DNA: TGTGCCAGCAGCTCCCGACTAGCCGGCGGGGTGGGGGAGCTGTTTTTT; CDR3: CASSSRLAGGVGELFF
J: TRBJ2-1; V: TRBV11-2; size: -; length: 14; D: -; DNA: TGTGCCAGCAGCTTAGCAGTTTCCTACAATGAGCAGTTCTTC; CDR3: CASSLAVSYNEQFF
J: TRBJ2-7; V: TRBV19; size: once; length: 14; D: -; DNA: TGTGCCAGTAAGAGGGGGGCAGACTCCTACGAGCAGTACTTC; CDR3: CASKRGADSYEQYF
J: TRBJ1-1; V: TRBV4-1; size: -; length: 17; D: -; DNA: TGCGCCAGCAGCCAAGATGGCGAAGGGAGGTTTGGGACTGAAGCTTTCTTT; CDR3: CASSQDGEGRFGTEAFF
J: TRBJ2-2; V: TRBV7-2; size: -; length: 16; D: -; DNA: TGTGCCAGCAGCTATGGAAGGGTTCTGAACACCGGGGAGCTGTTTTTT; CDR3: CASSYGRVLNTGELFF